This T cell receptor beta chain was observed in a study of T cell repertoires in cytomegalovirus infection. Comment on this clonotype: Its antigen is unknown.

TCRdb reprocessed the reads with MiXCR, giving one entry per CDR3 protein. The sample carries hundreds of thousands of distinct CDR3 sequences, 40% to 50% recorded once. The specimen was cultured PBMCs, collected from culture after CMV antigen stimulation. The source is a human donor in good health (CMV status not recorded). Some clones in this sample may be carry-over from other donors' samples.

CDR3 loop: CASSYSTRADPNNEQFF. In nucleotides, the CDR3 is TGTGCCAGCAGTTACTCTACGCGGGCGGACCCGAACAATGAGCAGTTCTTC. This sequence joins TRBV6-6 and TRBJ2-1, with D perhaps TRBD2 (5 bases). Germline V gene lookup returns CDR1 MNHNY and CDR2 SVGAGI (reference sequence). The CDR3 has 17 amino acids. V dropped 0 bases and J dropped 5 bases, with 17 bases sitting between them.